These 30 T cell receptor beta chains share one sample of origin, sequenced in a study of chemoradiotherapy in HPV16-positive cancers. Produced via immunoSEQ multiplex PCR; TCRdb's table is partial and in-frame only. Of 9,500 to 15,000 clones in the sample, 70% to 80% were seen once. This specimen was collected from a patient who underwent chemoradiotherapy. The receptors were gathered from a human donor with HPV-associated anogenital cancer.

The rearrangement uses TRBV4-3 and TRBJ2-5; tentatively, D is TRBD1 (6 bases). The CDR3 loop spans 14 amino acids. With 0 bases removed from V and 3 bases from J, the gap between germline ends came to 8 bases. Per the germline V gene, CDR1 is LGHNA and CDR2 is YSLEER. The CDR3 DNA is TGCGCCAGCAGCCAAGATACAGGGAAAGAGACCCAGTACTTC. Its translation is CASSQDTGKETQYF.

This clone came up a few times. The chain recombines TRBV15 with TRBJ1-5; unclear D gene. V lost 11 bases to trimming and J lost 3 bases, with 11 bases between them. This CDR3 comprises 12 residues. Germline values: CDR1 LNHNV, CDR2 YYDKDF (reference sequence). In nucleotides, the CDR3 is TGTGCCTCCGGAGGGAACAATCAGCCCCAGCATTTT. As protein: CASGGNNQPQHF.

V and J are TRBV6-4 and TRBJ2-2; 9 bases fit TRBD1. Germline values: CDR1 MRHNA, CDR2 SNTAGT. The V and J ends lost 4 bases and 3 bases, in that order; junction bases with no gene match: 3. This CDR3 has 15 amino acids. CDR3 sequence reads: CASSADRGYTGELFF. The CDR3 bases are TGTGCCAGCAGTGCCGACAGGGGGTACACCGGGGAGCTGTTTTTT.

The chain is built from TRBV18 and TRBJ2-7; 12 bases align to TRBD2. CDR3 size: 16 residues. The germline CDR1 and CDR2 sequences are KGHSH and LQKENI. With 1 base clipped from V and 4 bases from J, the junction kept 5 bases outside the gene matches. CDR3 amino acids: CASSPRETSGSYEQYF. CDR3 DNA: TGTGCCAGCTCACCACGGGAGACTAGCGGGAGTTACGAGCAGTACTTC.

The chain combines TRBV2 with TRBJ1-6, with 9 bases matching TRBD1. V gave up 0 bases and J gave up 10 bases; unmatched junction bases: 4. Germline V gene lookup returns CDR1 SNHLY and CDR2 FYNNEI. The CDR3 consists of 15 residues. The DNA for the CDR3 is TGTGCCAGCAGTGAAGCCGGACAGGGGTACTCACCCCTCCACTTT. Protein product: CASSEAGQGYSPLHF. Looking up the rest from reference TRBV2 and TRBJ1-6 gives the full variable domain: EPEVTQTPSHQVTQMGQEVILRCVPISNHLYFYWYRQILGQKVEFLVSFYNNEISEKSEIFDDQFSVERPDGSNFTLKIRSTKLEDSAMYFCASSEAGQGYSPLHFGNGTRLTVT.

The J gene is TRBJ2-3, the V gene TRBV10-3; TRBD1 aligns across 9 bases. CDR1 and CDR2 (germline): ENHRY, SYGVKD. V trimming: 4 bases; J trimming: 6 bases; junction bases outside the gene matches: 14. The length of the CDR3 is 17 residues. The CDR3 spells CAISGNLPGQGMDTQYF. The CDR3 DNA follows: TGTGCCATCAGTGGAAATCTCCCGGGACAGGGCATGGATACGCAGTATTTT.

This sequence joins TRBV25-1 and TRBJ1-4; TRBD1 might be the D (5 bases). Germline-derived CDR1 and CDR2 are MGHDK and SYGVNS. V shed 6 bases and J shed 5 bases, with 16 bases lying between them. This CDR3 has 15 amino acids. The CDR3 is CASRGFGGRNEKLFF. The CDR3 nucleotides read TGTGCCAGCAGGGGGTTTGGGGGGAGGAATGAAAAACTGTTTTTT.

This chain links TRBV4-2 with TRBJ2-2, with D possibly TRBD2 on 5 matching bases. This CDR3 spans 17 amino acids. Germline lookup yields CDR1 LGHNA and CDR2 YNFKEQ. Trimming took off 2 bases at V and 1 base at J, with 14 bases between the two ends. CDR3 protein: CASSQLAGTRNTGELFF. The CDR3 nucleotides are TGTGCCAGCAGCCAACTGGCGGGCACGAGGAACACCGGGGAGCTGTTTTTT.

The chain employs TRBV6-5 and TRBJ2-2, with 7 bases that match TRBD2. Unmatched junction bases numbered 9, after V lost 9 bases and J lost 5 bases. The CDR3 extends over 14 amino acids. The germline V gene encodes CDR1 MNHEY and CDR2 SVGAGI. The CDR3 DNA is TGTGCCAGTTCCCGCGGGAGTAGGACCGGGGAGCTGTTTTTT. Its translation: CASSRGSRTGELFF.

The rearrangement links TRBV9 to TRBJ2-1; tentative D call: TRBD2 (6 bases). This CDR3 is 16 amino acids long. Germline loops: CDR1 SGDLS, CDR2 YYNGEE. Trimming stripped 4 bases from V and 1 base from J, with 15 bases between. The CDR3 protein is CASSSRGTVSYNEQFF. The CDR3 DNA follows: TGTGCCAGCAGCTCCCGCGGGACTGTATCCTACAATGAGCAGTTCTTC.

The J gene is TRBJ1-1, the V gene TRBV19; D gene unclear. The length of the CDR3 is 13 residues. The germline V gene encodes CDR1 LNHDA and CDR2 SQIVND (reference sequence). V shed 5 bases and J shed 6 bases, with 13 bases lying between them. The CDR3 sequence: CASSVAPRPEAFF. The CDR3 DNA is TGTGCCAGTAGTGTAGCCCCCAGGCCTGAAGCTTTCTTT.

The chain uses TRBV19 and TRBJ1-2; weak D call: TRBD1 (5 bases). This CDR3 region has 13 residues. Germline assignment: CDR1 LNHDA and CDR2 SQIVND (reference sequence). V was pared by 3 bases and J by 7 bases, with 12 bases between. The CDR3 here is CASSIQGAGGYTF. The CDR3 nucleotides read TGTGCCAGTAGTATTCAAGGGGCTGGTGGCTACACCTTC.

This chain joins TRBV4-1 and TRBJ1-5; TRBD1 is a possible D gene (5 bases). V lost 1 base and J lost 0, with 19 bases in between. CDR3 length equals 19 residues. Germline CDR1 MGHRA, CDR2 YSYEKL. CDR3 sequence: CASSQVLSRAGFSNQPQHF. In nucleotides, the CDR3 is TGCGCCAGCAGCCAAGTCTTATCCAGGGCTGGGTTTAGCAATCAGCCCCAGCATTTT.

This CDR3 is CASSPAGLRVGYTF. The CDR3 DNA is TGTGCCAGCTCACCGGCCGGCTTAAGGGTTGGCTACACCTTC. The chain combines TRBV18 with TRBJ1-2, with D hard to call. Trimming pared 3 bases from V and 7 bases from J, leaving 15 bases between. Germline values: CDR1 KGHSH, CDR2 LQKENI. The CDR3 is 14 residues long. The variable domain in full, with the rest retrieved from reference TRBV18 and TRBJ1-2, is NAGVMQNPRHLVRRRGQEARLRCSPMKGHSHVYWYRQLPEEGLKFMVYLQKENIIDESGMPKERFSAEFPKEGPSILRIQQVVRGDSAAYFCASSPAGLRVGYTFGSGTRLTVV.

The CDR3 nucleotides read TGTGCCACCAAGACAGGGGGAGCAAATGGGGACACTGAAGCTTTCTTT. This encodes CATKTGGANGDTEAFF. The rearrangement uses TRBV10-3 and TRBJ1-1; 9 nucleotides align to TRBD1. CDR1 and CDR2 from the germline V gene are ENHRY and SYGVKD. The CDR3 is 16 amino acids. Unmatched junction bases numbered 15, after V lost 10 bases and J lost 3 bases.

The V and J genes are TRBV20-1 and TRBJ2-5; D call uncertain. The germline V and J ends were trimmed by 0 bases and 4 bases, with 3 bases remaining between them. The CDR3 totals 11 residues. Per the germline V gene, CDR1 is DFQATT and CDR2 is SNEGSKA (reference sequence). CDR3 coding DNA: TGCAGTGCTAGAGATTTAGAGACCCAGTACTTC. Translating it yields CSARDLETQYF.

J is TRBJ1-6 and V is TRBV7-8, with TRBD1 identical over 7 bases. V was pared by 4 bases and J by 5 bases, with 2 bases of the junction left unmatched. CDR1 and CDR2 from the germline V gene are SGHVS and FQNEAQ. The CDR3 sequence is 14 residues long. CDR3 region: CASSYGQDNSPLHF. CDR3 bases: TGTGCCAGCAGCTATGGACAGGATAATTCACCCCTCCACTTT.

The rearrangement uses TRBV10-3 and TRBJ2-7; 9 bases fit TRBD1. CDR3 length equals 16 residues. J was trimmed by 1 base and V by 4 bases; bases with no gene match: 8. The germline V gene encodes CDR1 ENHRY and CDR2 SYGVKD. In DNA form, the CDR3 reads TGTGCCATCAGTGCCAACAGGGGGCCAGGTTCCTACGAGCAGTACTTC. It codes for CAISANRGPGSYEQYF.

This chain joins TRBV5-5 and TRBJ2-7; D is perhaps TRBD1 (6 bases). In germline, CDR1 is SGHKS, CDR2 YYEKEE (reference sequence). The CDR3 loop spans 15 amino acids. V was clipped by 0 bases and J by 0 bases, with 10 bases between them. The CDR3 nucleotides are TGTGCCAGCAGCTTGGCCCCAGGGGCCTCCTACGAGCAGTACTTC. Protein sequence: CASSLAPGASYEQYF.

The chain joins TRBV27 to TRBJ1-5; 9 bases map to TRBD1. CDR1 is MNHEY, CDR2 SMNVEV, per germline (reference sequence). Losses at the gene ends were 5 bases for V and 4 bases for J; bases not matched to a gene: 9. The CDR3 is 16 amino acids. This CDR3 reads CASSPGTGLGNQPQHF. The CDR3, as DNA: TGTGCCAGCAGTCCTGGGACAGGGCTTGGGAATCAGCCCCAGCATTTT.

The V and J genes are TRBV5-1 and TRBJ2-2, with 8 bases lining up with TRBD2. The CDR3 sequence is 16 residues long. Trimming at V came to 6 bases and at J to 4 bases, leaving 11 bases not matched to a gene. CDR1 SGHRS and CDR2 YFSETQ come from the germline V gene. CDR3 DNA sequence: TGCGCCAGCAACTTAGCGGGATTTCCGGGCACCGGGGAGCTGTTTTTT. Protein sequence: CASNLAGFPGTGELFF. Full variable domain (rest looked up from reference TRBV5-1 and TRBJ2-2): KAGVTQTPRYLIKTRGQQVTLSCSPISGHRSVSWYQQTPGQGLQFLFEYFSETQRNKGNFPGRFSGRQFSNSRSEMNVSTLELGDSALYLCASNLAGFPGTGELFFGEGSRLTVL.

The J gene is TRBJ2-3, the V gene TRBV19; D may be TRBD1 (5 bases). Trimming shortened V by 6 bases and J by 0 bases, and 7 bases separated the two germline ends. The CDR3 runs 13 residues. Germline V gene sequence: CDR1 LNHDA, CDR2 SQIVND (reference sequence). The CDR3 coding sequence is TGTGCCAGTAGGGGGCGGAGCACAGATACGCAGTATTTT. Protein sequence: CASRGRSTDTQYF.

The V gene is TRBV6-4, the J gene TRBJ2-1; 11 bases agree with TRBD2. Germline lookup yields CDR1 MRHNA and CDR2 SNTAGT. This CDR3 spans 15 amino acids. V lost 3 bases and J lost 7; bases outside the gene matches: 5. CDR3 in amino acids: CASSEASGGYNEQFF. CDR3 DNA sequence: TGTGCCAGCAGTGAAGCTAGCGGGGGGTATAATGAGCAGTTCTTC.

This rearrangement joins TRBV12-5 to TRBJ2-1, with D possibly TRBD2 on 5 matching bases. With 6 bases removed from V and 7 bases from J, the gap between germline ends came to 28 bases. This CDR3 spans 18 amino acids. Germline V gives CDR1 LGHNT, CDR2 FRNRAP. The CDR3 here is CASGLPQYGSLRDNEQFF. CDR3 coding DNA: TGTGCTAGTGGCCTCCCCCAATACGGGTCCCTGAGGGATAATGAGCAGTTCTTC. The whole variable domain, remainder taken from reference TRBV12-5 and TRBJ2-1, is DARVTQTPRHKVTEMGQEVTMRCQPILGHNTVFWYRQTMMQGLELLAYFRNRAPLDDSGMPKDRFSAEMPDATLATLKIQPSEPRDSAVYFCASGLPQYGSLRDNEQFFGPGTRLTVL.

J is TRBJ1-1 and V is TRBV5-1; perhaps TRBD1 as D (6 bases). Germline loops: CDR1 SGHRS, CDR2 YFSETQ. V was trimmed by 7 bases and J by 1 base, leaving 14 bases between them. The CDR3 runs 14 residues. This CDR3 is CASEGSGQNTEAFF. The CDR3 region has the DNA TGCGCCAGCGAGGGGTCGGGACAGAACACTGAAGCTTTCTTT.

CDR3 loop: CASSPLAILGPDSPLHF. The CDR3 DNA follows: TGTGCCAGCAGCCCCTTGGCGATTTTGGGACCCGATTCACCCCTCCACTTT. The rearrangement uses TRBV5-5 and TRBJ1-6; D is perhaps TRBD1 (5 bases). V lost 4 bases, J lost 8 bases, and 22 bases lay in between. From germline, CDR1 is SGHKS and CDR2 YYEKEE (reference sequence). CDR3 size: 17 residues.

This chain joins TRBV5-1 and TRBJ2-7; no firm D call. The CDR3 is 13 amino acids. V shed 0 bases and J shed 0 bases, with 4 bases lying between them. The V gene's germline CDR1 is SGHRS and CDR2 YFSETQ. The DNA for the CDR3 is TGCGCCAGCAGCTTGGTTAGCTCCTACGAGCAGTACTTC. Protein product: CASSLVSSYEQYF.

This sequence joins TRBV7-9 and TRBJ2-5; D is unresolved. Germline-derived CDR1 and CDR2 are SEHNR and FQNEAQ (reference sequence). The CDR3 length is 11 residues. The V and J ends lost 5 bases and 5 bases respectively, with 6 bases between them. The CDR3 sequence: CASSTRETQYF. DNA of the CDR3: TGTGCCAGCAGCACCCGGGAGACCCAGTACTTC.

This clone is a singleton in its sample. V and J are TRBV29-1 and TRBJ2-5, with 9 bases matching TRBD1. V gave up 6 bases and J gave up 4 bases; unmatched junction bases: 0. The CDR3 runs 11 residues. Germline loops: CDR1 SQVTM, CDR2 ANQGSEA. CDR3: CSVTGGETQYF. The DNA for the CDR3 is TGCAGCGTGACAGGGGGAGAGACCCAGTACTTC.

In this sample, this clone turned up once. In DNA, the CDR3 is TGTGCCAGCAACATCGTGAGCCACTACGAGCAGTACTTC. Encoded protein: CASNIVSHYEQYF. The chain combines TRBV6-1 with TRBJ2-7; D not resolved. Trimming shortened V by 7 bases and J by 3 bases, and 13 bases separated the two germline ends. Germline V gene data show CDR1 as MNHNS and CDR2 as SASEGT. The CDR3 runs to 13 residues.